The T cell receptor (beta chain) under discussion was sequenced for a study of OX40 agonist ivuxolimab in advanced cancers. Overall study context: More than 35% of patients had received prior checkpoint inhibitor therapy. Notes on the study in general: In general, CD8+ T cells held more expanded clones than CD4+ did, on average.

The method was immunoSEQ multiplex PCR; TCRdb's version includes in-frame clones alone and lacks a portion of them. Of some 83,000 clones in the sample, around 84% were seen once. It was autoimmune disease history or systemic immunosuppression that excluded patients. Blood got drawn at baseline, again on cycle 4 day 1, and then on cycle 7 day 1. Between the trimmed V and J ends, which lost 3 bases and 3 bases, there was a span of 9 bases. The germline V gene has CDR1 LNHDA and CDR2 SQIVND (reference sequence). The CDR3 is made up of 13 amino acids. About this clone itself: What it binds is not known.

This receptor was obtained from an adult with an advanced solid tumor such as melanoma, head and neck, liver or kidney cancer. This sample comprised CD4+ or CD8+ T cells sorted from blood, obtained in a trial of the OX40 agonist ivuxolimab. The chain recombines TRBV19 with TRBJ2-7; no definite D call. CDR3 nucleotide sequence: TGTGCCAGTAGTATCGGCCAGCTCTACGAGCAGTACTTC. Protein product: CASSIGQLYEQYF.